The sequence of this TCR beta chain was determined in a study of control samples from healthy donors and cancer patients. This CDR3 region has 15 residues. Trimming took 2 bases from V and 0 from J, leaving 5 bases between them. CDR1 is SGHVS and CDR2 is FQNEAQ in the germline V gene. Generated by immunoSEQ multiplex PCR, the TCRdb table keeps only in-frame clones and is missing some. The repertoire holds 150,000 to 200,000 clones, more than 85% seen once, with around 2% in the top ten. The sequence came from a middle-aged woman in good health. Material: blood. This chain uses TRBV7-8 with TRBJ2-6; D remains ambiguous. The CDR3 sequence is CASSLLYSGANVLTF. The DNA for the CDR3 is TGTGCCAGCAGCTTATTGTACTCTGGGGCCAACGTCCTGACTTTC.